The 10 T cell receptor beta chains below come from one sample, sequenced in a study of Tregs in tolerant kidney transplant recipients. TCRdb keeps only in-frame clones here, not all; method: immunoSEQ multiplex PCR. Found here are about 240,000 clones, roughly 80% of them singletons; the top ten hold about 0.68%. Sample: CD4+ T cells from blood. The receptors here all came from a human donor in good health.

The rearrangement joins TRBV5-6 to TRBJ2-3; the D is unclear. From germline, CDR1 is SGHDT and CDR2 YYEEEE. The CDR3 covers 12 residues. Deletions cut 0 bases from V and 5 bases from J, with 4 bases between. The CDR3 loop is CASSLVQDTQYF. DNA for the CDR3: TGTGCCAGCAGCTTGGTCCAAGATACGCAGTATTTT.

CDR3 amino acids: CASSIGGQGTNQPQHF. The CDR3 bases are TGTGCCAGTAGTATAGGGGGACAGGGTACGAATCAGCCCCAGCATTTT. The rearrangement uses TRBV19 and TRBJ1-5, with 9 bases lining up with TRBD1. CDR3 length: 16 amino acids. CDR1 and CDR2 from the germline V gene are LNHDA and SQIVND (reference sequence). Trimming removed 1 base from V and 4 bases from J; junction bases left unmatched: 5.

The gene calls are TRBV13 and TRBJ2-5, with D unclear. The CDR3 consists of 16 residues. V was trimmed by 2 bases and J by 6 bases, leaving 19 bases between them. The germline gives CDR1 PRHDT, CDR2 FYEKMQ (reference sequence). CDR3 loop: CASSLPSLQRAKTQYF. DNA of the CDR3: TGTGCCAGCAGCTTACCCTCCCTGCAGCGTGCGAAGACCCAGTACTTC.

The CDR3 bases are TGTGCCAGCTCACCACCGTCAGGGTCCTACGAGCAGTACTTC. Protein sequence: CASSPPSGSYEQYF. The chain couples TRBV18 to TRBJ2-7, with D perhaps matching TRBD1 (5 bases). The CDR3 has 14 residues. Trimming shortened V by 0 bases and J by 1 base, and 7 bases separated the two germline ends. CDR1 KGHSH and CDR2 LQKENI come from the germline V gene.

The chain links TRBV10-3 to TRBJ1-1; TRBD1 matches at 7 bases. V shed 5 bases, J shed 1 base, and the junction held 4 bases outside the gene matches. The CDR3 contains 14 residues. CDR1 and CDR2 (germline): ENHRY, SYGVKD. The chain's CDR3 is CAISQTGSNTEAFF. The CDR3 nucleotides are TGTGCCATCAGTCAGACAGGGTCGAACACTGAAGCTTTCTTT.

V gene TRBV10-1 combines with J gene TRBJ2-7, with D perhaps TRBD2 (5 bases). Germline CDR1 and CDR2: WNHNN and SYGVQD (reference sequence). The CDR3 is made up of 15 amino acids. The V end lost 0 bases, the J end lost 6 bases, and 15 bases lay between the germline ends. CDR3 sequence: CASSESLRPRAEQYF. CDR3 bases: TGCGCCAGCAGTGAGTCTCTGCGCCCGAGGGCCGAGCAGTACTTC.

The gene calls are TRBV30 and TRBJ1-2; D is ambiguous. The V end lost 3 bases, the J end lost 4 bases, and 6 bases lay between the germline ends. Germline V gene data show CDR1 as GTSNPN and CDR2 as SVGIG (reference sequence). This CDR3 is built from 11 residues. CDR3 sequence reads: CAWRRSYGYTF. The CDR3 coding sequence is TGTGCCTGGAGGAGGTCCTATGGCTACACCTTC. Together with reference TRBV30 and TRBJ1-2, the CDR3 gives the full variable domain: SQTIHQWPATLVQPVGSPLSLECTVEGTSNPNLYWYRQAAGRGLQLLFYSVGIGQISSEVPQNLSASRPQDRQFILSSKKLLLSDSGFYLCAWRRSYGYTFGSGTRLTVV.

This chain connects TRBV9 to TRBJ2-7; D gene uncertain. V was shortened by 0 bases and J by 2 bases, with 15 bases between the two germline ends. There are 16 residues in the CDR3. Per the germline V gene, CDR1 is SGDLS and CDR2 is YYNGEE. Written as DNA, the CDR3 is TGTGCCAGCAGCGTAGGTGGGCCCTCAAAAGCCTACGAGCAGTACTTC. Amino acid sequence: CASSVGGPSKAYEQYF.

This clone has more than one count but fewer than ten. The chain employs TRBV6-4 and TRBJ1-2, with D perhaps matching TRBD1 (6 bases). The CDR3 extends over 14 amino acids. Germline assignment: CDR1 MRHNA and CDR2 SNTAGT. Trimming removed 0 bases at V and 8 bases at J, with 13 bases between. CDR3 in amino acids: CASSDSGTRKGYTF. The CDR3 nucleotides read TGTGCCAGCAGTGACTCGGGGACAAGAAAGGGCTACACCTTC.

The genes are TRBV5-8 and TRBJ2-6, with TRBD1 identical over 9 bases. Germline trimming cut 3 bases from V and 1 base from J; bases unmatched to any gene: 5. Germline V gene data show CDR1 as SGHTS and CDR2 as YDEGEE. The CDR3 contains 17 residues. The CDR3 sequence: CASSSGTGYSGANVLTF. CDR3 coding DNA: TGTGCCAGCAGCTCCGGGACAGGGTATTCTGGGGCCAACGTCCTGACTTTC.